Listed here are 9 T cell receptor beta chains from one sample, sequenced in a study of OX40 agonist ivuxolimab in advanced cancers. The method was the immunoSEQ multiplex PCR assay. Drawn from immuneACCESS, this table holds only the in-frame rearrangements with V and J called that TCRdb kept. Clones are partly lost; checked studies trace under half to an unresolved V gene and leave the rest unexplained. Across this sample there are approximately 100,000 clones, with around 92% seen only once. The ten largest clones add up to roughly 0.5% of the sample. The sequencing used CD4+ or CD8+ T cells sorted from blood, collected in a trial of the OX40 agonist ivuxolimab. The receptor source for this set is an adult with an advanced solid tumor such as melanoma, head and neck, liver or kidney cancer.

The chain combines TRBV10-3 with TRBJ2-3, with a weak D call TRBD1 (6 bases). Germline lookup yields CDR1 ENHRY and CDR2 SYGVKD. The CDR3 length is 15 residues. The V gene lost 0 bases and the J gene lost 2 bases, with 9 bases spanning the gap. This CDR3 is CAISESQGNTDTQYF. The CDR3 DNA is TGTGCCATCAGTGAGTCCCAGGGGAACACAGATACGCAGTATTTT.

This sequence joins TRBV9 and TRBJ1-5, with D perhaps TRBD1 (5 bases). The CDR3 runs 13 residues. In germline, CDR1 is SGDLS, CDR2 YYNGEE. V lost 5 bases to trimming and J lost 6 bases, with 12 bases between them. CDR3 residues: CASSAGLVQPQHF. The CDR3 DNA reads TGTGCCAGCAGTGCAGGGTTGGTTCAGCCCCAGCATTTT.

The chain combines TRBV5-1 with TRBJ2-5; D ambiguous. Trimming left V 0 bases short and J 4 bases short, with 19 bases between. The CDR3 totals 17 residues. Germline values: CDR1 SGHRS, CDR2 YFSETQ. Here the CDR3 reads CASSLGSSSGVRETQYF. CDR3 sequence (DNA): TGCGCCAGCAGCTTGGGATCGAGTTCAGGAGTCCGAGAGACCCAGTACTTC.

The chain combines TRBV10-3 with TRBJ1-4; D may be TRBD1 (5 bases). Looked up from germline, CDR1 is ENHRY and CDR2 is SYGVKD. The CDR3 spans 14 residues. V lost 7 bases, J lost 3 bases, and 12 bases lay in between. The CDR3 region is CAITPGGSNEKLFF. The CDR3 bases are TGTGCCATCACCCCCGGGGGTTCTAATGAAAAACTGTTTTTT.

The rearrangement uses TRBV6-1 and TRBJ2-7; 11 bases agree with TRBD2. The CDR3 runs 15 residues. The V gene end was trimmed by 6 bases and the J gene end by 3 bases; junction bases not matched to a gene: 7. The V gene's germline CDR1 is MNHNS and CDR2 SASEGT. The CDR3 DNA reads as TGTGCCAGCAGAGAGTCCGGGACTAGCGGCTACGAGCAGTACTTC. It yields the protein CASRESGTSGYEQYF.

The chain combines TRBV18 with TRBJ2-7; 10 nucleotides line up with TRBD1. Germline V gives CDR1 KGHSH, CDR2 LQKENI. The J segment lost 4 bases and the V segment lost 6 bases, leaving 9 bases of the junction unmatched. This CDR3 has 15 amino acids. The CDR3 bases are TGTGCCAGCTCTCCCCGGGACAGGGGATTATACGAGCAGTACTTC. This encodes CASSPRDRGLYEQYF.

V is TRBV5-1 and J is TRBJ2-7, with TRBD2 identical over 8 bases. Trimming removed 0 bases from V and 6 bases from J; junction bases left unmatched: 14. The CDR3 consists of 17 residues. Germline V gene lookup returns CDR1 SGHRS and CDR2 YFSETQ. For the CDR3, the DNA is TGCGCCAGCAGCTTGGGATGGGCGGGAGGCCCTCCCGTCGAGCAGTACTTC. Translating gives CASSLGWAGGPPVEQYF.

The chain carries TRBV4-1 and TRBJ1-1; a possible D gene is TRBD1 (6 bases). Germline-derived CDR1 and CDR2 are MGHRA and YSYEKL. This CDR3 has 16 residues. Trimming left V 1 base short and J 2 bases short, with 14 bases between. The CDR3 spells CASSQGFGGGNTEAFF. Written as DNA, the CDR3 is TGCGCCAGCAGCCAAGGGTTCGGGGGGGGCAACACTGAAGCTTTCTTT.

The rearrangement joins TRBV7-8 to TRBJ1-2; D may be TRBD1 (6 bases). Trimming cost V 1 base and J 5 bases, with 14 bases left between them. The CDR3 contains 15 residues. Germline CDR1 is SGHVS and CDR2 is FQNEAQ. CDR3 coding DNA: TGTGCCAGCAGCTTAGGGGTGGCAGGGGTATATGGCTACACCTTC. Protein: CASSLGVAGVYGYTF.